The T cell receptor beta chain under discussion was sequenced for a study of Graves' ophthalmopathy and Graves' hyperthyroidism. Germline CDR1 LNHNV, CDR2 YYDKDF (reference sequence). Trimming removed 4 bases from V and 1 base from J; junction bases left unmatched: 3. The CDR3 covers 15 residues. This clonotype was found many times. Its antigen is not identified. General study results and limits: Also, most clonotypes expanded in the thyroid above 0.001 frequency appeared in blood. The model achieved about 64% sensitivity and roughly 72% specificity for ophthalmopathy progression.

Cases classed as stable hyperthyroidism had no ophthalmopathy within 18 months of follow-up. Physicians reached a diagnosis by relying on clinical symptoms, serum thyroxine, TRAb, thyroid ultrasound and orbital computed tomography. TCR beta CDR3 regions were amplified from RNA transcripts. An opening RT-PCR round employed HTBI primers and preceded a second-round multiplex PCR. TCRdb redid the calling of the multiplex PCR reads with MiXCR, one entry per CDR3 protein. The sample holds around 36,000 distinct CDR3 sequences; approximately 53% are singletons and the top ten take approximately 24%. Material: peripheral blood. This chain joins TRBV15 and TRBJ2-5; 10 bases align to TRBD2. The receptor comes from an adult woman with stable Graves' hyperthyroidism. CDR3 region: CATSITSGTQETQYF. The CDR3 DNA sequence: TGTGCCACCAGCATTACTAGCGGGACCCAAGAGACCCAGTACTTC. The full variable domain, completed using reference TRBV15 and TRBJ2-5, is DAMVIQNPRYQVTQFGKPVTLSCSQTLNHNVMYWYQQKSSQAPKLLFHYYDKDFNNEADTPDNFQSRRPNTSFCFLDIRSPGLGDTAMYLCATSITSGTQETQYFGPGTRLLVL.